The TCR beta chain under discussion was sequenced for a study of identical twins. Points from the study as a whole: Low generation-probability sequences were in excess among twin-shared out-of-frame alpha sequences. Beta clonotypes that were abundant in cord blood contained fewer insertions, a pattern absent from memory repertoires. In zero-insertion analyses, partial confounding could arise from invariant MAIT and iNKT cells.

Template switching added a universal primer binding site, and final cDNA carried unique molecular identifiers. Each CDR3 protein gets one entry after TCRdb re-called the 5' RACE reads with MiXCR. The sample shows approximately 490,000 distinct CDR3 sequences, under 25% of them seen only once. Comments on this clonotype: What it binds is unknown.

Trimming removed 5 bases at V and 0 bases at J, with 13 bases between. Looked up from germline, CDR1 is SGHAT and CDR2 is FQNNGV. This CDR3 spans 15 amino acids. These same data were also listed under a study on yellow fever vaccine responses in identical twins.

This receptor was identified in a young woman in good health. The chain recombines TRBV11-2 with TRBJ1-1; the D gene is possibly TRBD1 (5 bases). The sample was CD4+ T cells sorted from blood. The CDR3 bases are TGTGCCAGCAGCGCTACTCGGGGCTTGAACACTGAAGCTTTCTTT. It yields the protein CASSATRGLNTEAFF.